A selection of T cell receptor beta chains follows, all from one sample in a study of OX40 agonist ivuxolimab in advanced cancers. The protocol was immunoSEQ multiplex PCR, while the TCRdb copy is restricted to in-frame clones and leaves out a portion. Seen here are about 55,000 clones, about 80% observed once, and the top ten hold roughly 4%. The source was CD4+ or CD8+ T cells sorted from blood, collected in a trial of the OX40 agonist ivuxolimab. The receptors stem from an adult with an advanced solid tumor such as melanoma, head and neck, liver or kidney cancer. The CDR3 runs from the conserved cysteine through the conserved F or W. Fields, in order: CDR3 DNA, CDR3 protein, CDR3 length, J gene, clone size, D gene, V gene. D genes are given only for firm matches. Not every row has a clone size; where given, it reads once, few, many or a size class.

cdr3_nt: TGTGCCAGTAGTACGGACAGGCACAGTGAGCAGTACTTC; cdr3_aa: CASSTDRHSEQYF; cdr3_length: 13; j_call: TRBJ2-7; clone_size: once; d_call: TRBD1; v_call: TRBV19
cdr3_nt: TGCGCCAGCACCCCCGCGGGGGTGACAGAGACCCAGTACTTC; cdr3_aa: CASTPAGVTETQYF; cdr3_length: 14; j_call: TRBJ2-5; clone_size: .; d_call: TRBD2; v_call: TRBV5-1
cdr3_nt: TGTGCCAGCAGTCTCGACGGGGGTTATGAGGGCCTTGAAGCTTTCTTT; cdr3_aa: CASSLDGGYEGLEAFF; cdr3_length: 16; j_call: TRBJ1-1; clone_size: .; d_call: .; v_call: TRBV27
cdr3_nt: TGTGCCAGCACCCCCCGGGGCGGGGGAGGTCAGCCCCAGCATTTT; cdr3_aa: CASTPRGGGGQPQHF; cdr3_length: 15; j_call: TRBJ1-5; clone_size: .; d_call: .; v_call: TRBV27
cdr3_nt: TGTGCCAGCAGTCCAGGGGGACCGGAAAAACTGTTTTTT; cdr3_aa: CASSPGGPEKLFF; cdr3_length: 13; j_call: TRBJ1-4; clone_size: .; d_call: TRBD1; v_call: TRBV7-2
cdr3_nt: TGTGCTAGTGGTTTGGTACCCCACACAGGGGTCCATGGCTACACCTTC; cdr3_aa: CASGLVPHTGVHGYTF; cdr3_length: 16; j_call: TRBJ1-2; clone_size: .; d_call: TRBD1; v_call: TRBV12-5
cdr3_nt: TGTGCCAGCAGTTACTCGAAAGGAGCCGGCACCGGGGAGCTGTTTTTT; cdr3_aa: CASSYSKGAGTGELFF; cdr3_length: 16; j_call: TRBJ2-2; clone_size: .; d_call: .; v_call: TRBV6-5
cdr3_nt: TGTGCCAGCTCACCAACGGCAGGGGAGGGGACTGAAGCTTTCTTT; cdr3_aa: CASSPTAGEGTEAFF; cdr3_length: 15; j_call: TRBJ1-1; clone_size: .; d_call: .; v_call: TRBV18
cdr3_nt: TGCGCCAGCAGCCAAGTTGGGGCTAGCGGAAACTACGAGCAGTACTTC; cdr3_aa: CASSQVGASGNYEQYF; cdr3_length: 16; j_call: TRBJ2-7; clone_size: .; d_call: TRBD2; v_call: TRBV4-1
cdr3_nt: TGTGCCAGCAGAAGGACTAGTACGGGAGGGGTATCGCAGTATTTT; cdr3_aa: CASRRTSTGGVSQYF; cdr3_length: 15; j_call: TRBJ2-3; clone_size: .; d_call: TRBD2; v_call: TRBV27
cdr3_nt: TGTGCCAGCAGTTACCGGCGACAGGGGAACCACGAGCAGTACTTC; cdr3_aa: CASSYRRQGNHEQYF; cdr3_length: 15; j_call: TRBJ2-7; clone_size: .; d_call: TRBD1; v_call: TRBV6-5
cdr3_nt: TGTGCCTGGAAAAACGAGTACAACAATGAGCAGTTCTTC; cdr3_aa: CAWKNEYNNEQFF; cdr3_length: 13; j_call: TRBJ2-1; clone_size: .; d_call: .; v_call: TRBV30
cdr3_nt: TGTGCCAGCAGCGACAGGCTGAACACTGAAGCTTTCTTT; cdr3_aa: CASSDRLNTEAFF; cdr3_length: 13; j_call: TRBJ1-1; clone_size: .; d_call: .; v_call: TRBV2